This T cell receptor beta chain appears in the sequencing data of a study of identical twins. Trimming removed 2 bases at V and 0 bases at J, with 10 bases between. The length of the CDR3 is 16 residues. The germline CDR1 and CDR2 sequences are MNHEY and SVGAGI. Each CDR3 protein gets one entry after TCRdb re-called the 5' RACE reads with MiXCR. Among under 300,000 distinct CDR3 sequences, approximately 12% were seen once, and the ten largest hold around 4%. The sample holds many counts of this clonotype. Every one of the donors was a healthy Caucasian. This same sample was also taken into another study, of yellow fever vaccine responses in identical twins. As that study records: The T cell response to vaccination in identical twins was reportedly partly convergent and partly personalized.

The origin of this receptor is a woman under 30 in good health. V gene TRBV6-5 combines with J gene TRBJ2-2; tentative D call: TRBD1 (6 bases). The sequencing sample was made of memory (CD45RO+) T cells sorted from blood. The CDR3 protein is CASSYQGSANTGELFF. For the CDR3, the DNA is TGTGCCAGCAGTTACCAGGGGAGCGCGAACACCGGGGAGCTGTTTTTT.